Listed below are T cell receptor beta chains from one sample, sequenced in a study of radiotherapy plus CTLA-4 blockade in lung cancer. Sequenced by immunoSEQ multiplex PCR; TCRdb stores in-frame clones only, minus some. This repertoire shows about 97,000 clones, 65% to 85% found once; its top ten account for roughly 2.8%. Specimen: peripheral blood, collected from a patient treated with radiotherapy plus ipilimumab. These receptors all come from a human donor with non-small cell lung cancer who had a partial response to radiotherapy plus ipilimumab. Some clones in this sample may be carry-over from other donors' samples. Both conserved end residues are part of each CDR3. A D gene is named only where the DNA matches it firmly. Clone size is stated in some rows and not others, as once, few, many or a class when expanded.

cdr3_nt cdr3_aa clone_size cdr3_length j_call v_call d_call
TGTGCCAGCAGCTTGTGGGACAGGCACTACGAGCAGTACTTC CASSLWDRHYEQYF - 14 TRBJ2-7 TRBV5-6 TRBD1
TGTGCCAGCAGCTTCCGGGGGAGAGCCCTCTCCTACGAGCAGTACTTC CASSFRGRALSYEQYF - 16 TRBJ2-7 TRBV13 -
TGTGCCAGCAGTTTCTCCTCACAGGGGGCGGCCAAAAACATTCAGTACTTC CASSFSSQGAAKNIQYF - 17 TRBJ2-4 TRBV28 TRBD1
TGTGCCAGCAGCCGGGGGACTAGCGGGAGCCTAACCGGGGAGCTGTTTTTT CASSRGTSGSLTGELFF - 17 TRBJ2-2 TRBV5-4 TRBD2
TGCGCCAGCAGCTCGGGACTAGCGGGAAGGAGCTCCTACAATGAGCAGTTCTTC CASSSGLAGRSSYNEQFF once 18 TRBJ2-1 TRBV5-1 TRBD2
TGTGCCAGCAGCCAAGGGACAGGGTATACTGAAGCTTTCTTT CASSQGTGYTEAFF - 14 TRBJ1-1 TRBV4-2 TRBD1
TGTGCCAGCAGCCTTACAGGGACCTACGAGCAGTACTTC CASSLTGTYEQYF - 13 TRBJ2-7 TRBV2 -
TGTGCCAGCAGCCCGCCGGGGATAGGAGAGCAGTACTTC CASSPPGIGEQYF - 13 TRBJ2-5 TRBV11-3 -
TGTGCCAGCAGTGAACTAGCGGGAGGGATTTCAAGTGAGACCCAGTACTTC CASSELAGGISSETQYF - 17 TRBJ2-5 TRBV6-1 TRBD2
TGTGCCAGTAGTATGAATGGGCTGAACACTGAAGCTTTCTTT CASSMNGLNTEAFF - 14 TRBJ1-1 TRBV19 -
TGCGCCAGCAGCTTGCCTAGCACAGATACGCAGTATTTT CASSLPSTDTQYF - 13 TRBJ2-3 TRBV5-1 -
TGTGCCAGCAGAATGTTTGGCGGTAGCTCCTACAATGAGCAGTTCTTC CASRMFGGSSYNEQFF - 16 TRBJ2-1 TRBV27 -
TGCGCCAGCAGCGTCGGACTAGCGGGAGCCGGAGAGACCCAGTACTTC CASSVGLAGAGETQYF - 16 TRBJ2-5 TRBV5-1 TRBD2
TGTGCCAGTAGTATATATGGGACAGCATACGAGCAGTACTTC CASSIYGTAYEQYF - 14 TRBJ2-7 TRBV19 TRBD1
TGTGCCAGCAGCCGACAGGGTTCAAACTATGGCTACACCTTC CASSRQGSNYGYTF - 14 TRBJ1-2 TRBV6-5 TRBD1
TGTGCCAGTAGTGCCAAAGTTCAGGGCTCCGAAGCTTTCTTT CASSAKVQGSEAFF once 14 TRBJ1-1 TRBV19 -
TGTGCCAGCAGGCCCCAGGCAGGAGGAAGGGCGCAGGGAGGAATCTACGAGCAGTACTTC CASRPQAGGRAQGGIYEQYF few 20 TRBJ2-7 TRBV28 -
TGTGCCAGCAGTCCGACAGGGGGTGGGCGCAATCAGCCCCAGCATTTT CASSPTGGGRNQPQHF - 16 TRBJ1-5 TRBV7-9 TRBD1
TGCGCCAGCAGCCAAGATAAGAGGACTAGCGGTGCCGGGGAGCTGTTTTTT CASSQDKRTSGAGELFF few 17 TRBJ2-2 TRBV4-1 TRBD2
TGTGCCAGCCGTACATTCGACAATGAGCAGTTCTTC CASRTFDNEQFF - 12 TRBJ2-1 TRBV27 -
TGTGCCAGCAGAGAGAGAACTAATGAAAAACTGTTTTTT CASRERTNEKLFF once 13 TRBJ1-4 TRBV6-5 -
TGTGCCAGCAGCCAACAGACAGGGGGCGACTATGGCTACACCTTC CASSQQTGGDYGYTF - 15 TRBJ1-2 TRBV5-4 TRBD1
TGCAGCGTTGTGCAAGCCGTCGAGCAGTACTTC CSVVQAVEQYF once 11 TRBJ2-7 TRBV29-1 -
TGCGCCAGCAGTGAACAACACGACACCGGGGAGCTGTCTTTT CASSEQHDTGELSF - 14 TRBJ2-2 TRBV10-1 -
TGTGCCAGCAGTTCGTTACCAGCGGGGTCTTCCCGGACCGGAAACACCATATATTTT CASSSLPAGSSRTGNTIYF - 19 TRBJ1-3 TRBV28 -
TGTGCCAGCAGCCCGGGACTAGCGAGGTACGAGCAGTACTTC CASSPGLARYEQYF - 14 TRBJ2-7 TRBV6-5 TRBD2
TGTGCCAGCAGTCCCCTCGGGGGTTCGGAGACCCAGTACTTC CASSPLGGSETQYF many 14 TRBJ2-5 TRBV7-9 -
TGTGCCAGCAGTCCGTTGGTGTCGACTGGCACCGGGGAGCTGTTTTTT CASSPLVSTGTGELFF - 16 TRBJ2-2 TRBV2 -
TGTGCCAGCAGCTTTGGGGGGGTCTACAATGAGCAGTTCTTC CASSFGGVYNEQFF - 14 TRBJ2-1 TRBV7-6 TRBD2
TGTGCCAGCAGCTTCCCTTTGCGTAGCGGACACTACAATGAGCAGTTCTTC CASSFPLRSGHYNEQFF - 17 TRBJ2-1 TRBV7-8 -
TGTGCCAGCAGTTCGTTCCTGCGGGGAGGGACAGATACGCAGTATTTT CASSSFLRGGTDTQYF - 16 TRBJ2-3 TRBV28 TRBD2
TGTGCCAGCAGTTCCGCCGGGACAGGGTCACAGCAGTACTTC CASSSAGTGSQQYF - 14 TRBJ2-7 TRBV27 TRBD1
TGCGCCAGCAGCCAAGTAGGAGGCAATCAGCCCCAGCATTTT CASSQVGGNQPQHF - 14 TRBJ1-5 TRBV4-1 -
TGTGCCAGCATCCGGAGGGTAGGAACTGAAGCTTTCTTT CASIRRVGTEAFF - 13 TRBJ1-1 TRBV28 -
TGTGCCAGCAGCACCGGGAACACTGAAGCTTTCTTT CASSTGNTEAFF - 12 TRBJ1-1 TRBV9 -
TGCGCCAGCAGCTTGGCAACAGGGTCTTCTGAAAAACTGTTTTTT CASSLATGSSEKLFF - 15 TRBJ1-4 TRBV5-1 -
TGTGCCAGTCGTTCCTCGCGGACTAGTTTTCGGGATGAGCAGTTCTTC CASRSSRTSFRDEQFF - 16 TRBJ2-1 TRBV27 TRBD2
TGTGCCAGCAGCCTGGGACTAGCTAGCACAGATACGCAGTATTTT CASSLGLASTDTQYF few 15 TRBJ2-3 TRBV4-2 TRBD2
TGTGCCAGCTCACCAGGACAGGGGAGATACTATGGCTACACCTTC CASSPGQGRYYGYTF once 15 TRBJ1-2 TRBV18 TRBD1
TGTGCCAGCTCACTTGGACAGGGTTTGAACGAGCAGTACTTC CASSLGQGLNEQYF - 14 TRBJ2-7 TRBV18 TRBD1
TGCAGCGTTGGACGGGGATACGATGAGCAGTTCTTC CSVGRGYDEQFF - 12 TRBJ2-1 TRBV29-1 -
TGTGCCAGCAGCTTAGCTGGGGGGGTGAATCAGCCCCAGCATTTT CASSLAGGVNQPQHF few 15 TRBJ1-5 TRBV7-8 -
TGTGCCAGCAGCCTAGACACCGGGGAGCTGTTTTTT CASSLDTGELFF - 12 TRBJ2-2 TRBV4-2 -
TGTGCCAGCACCCTCGACAGAACATCCTACGAGCAGTACTTC CASTLDRTSYEQYF once 14 TRBJ2-7 TRBV2 -
TGTGCCAGCTTACGACTGGATTCCTACGAGCAGTACTTC CASLRLDSYEQYF - 13 TRBJ2-7 TRBV6-4 -
TGTGCCATCAGACAGACAGATGAGCAGCCCCAGCATTTT CAIRQTDEQPQHF - 13 TRBJ1-5 TRBV10-3 -
TGTGCCAGCTCACCAACCGGGACAATTCCCTACGAGCAGTACTTC CASSPTGTIPYEQYF - 15 TRBJ2-7 TRBV18 -
TGCGCCAGCAGCTTGTTAGGGCTAGCGAGCAATGAGCAGTTCTTC CASSLLGLASNEQFF - 15 TRBJ2-1 TRBV5-1 -
TGTGCCAGTAGTCCATCGGTCGCGGGGGGTGAGCAGTTCTTC CASSPSVAGGEQFF once 14 TRBJ2-1 TRBV19 TRBD2
TGTGCCAGCAGCCCCCGACAGATCACCGGGGAGCTGTTTTTT CASSPRQITGELFF - 14 TRBJ2-2 TRBV11-3 -
TGTGCCTGGAGTCGACAAAGCTATGGCTACACCTTC CAWSRQSYGYTF - 12 TRBJ1-2 TRBV30 -
TGTGCCAGCAGTGACCGGGGACAGATCTACAATGAGCAGTTCTTC CASSDRGQIYNEQFF - 15 TRBJ2-1 TRBV6-1 TRBD1
TGTGCCAGCAGTTTAACGGGACTAGCGGGAGGCAGCACAGATACGCAGTATTTT CASSLTGLAGGSTDTQYF - 18 TRBJ2-3 TRBV28 TRBD2
TGTGCCAGCAGCGTAGGACAGTACAATCAGCCCCAGCATTTT CASSVGQYNQPQHF - 14 TRBJ1-5 TRBV7-2 -
TGTGCCACCAGCAGAGATCGCGGGGGGCGCGTGGGAGTAGGTAGAGATACGCAGTATTTT CATSRDRGGRVGVGRDTQYF - 20 TRBJ2-3 TRBV15 TRBD2
TGCGCCAGCAGCTTGGTATCAGGACCGGGATCCTTCTACGAGCAGTACTTC CASSLVSGPGSFYEQYF - 17 TRBJ2-7 TRBV5-1 -
TGTGCCAGCAGCCAAGATTGGCGATCGGGACTAGCGAGCTACGAGCAGTACTTC CASSQDWRSGLASYEQYF - 18 TRBJ2-7 TRBV14 TRBD2
TGCGCCAGCAGCTTCATGCGGGGTGGGGGCACAGATACGCAGTATTTT CASSFMRGGGTDTQYF - 16 TRBJ2-3 TRBV5-1 -
TGCGCCAGCAGCCCCTCTGCGGACAGGGAGCAGTTCTTC CASSPSADREQFF - 13 TRBJ2-1 TRBV5-1 TRBD1
TGTGCCAGCAGCGTAGGTACTGGCGGGGGTTACCAAGAGACCCAGTACTTC CASSVGTGGGYQETQYF - 17 TRBJ2-5 TRBV9 TRBD2